This is a list of T cell receptor beta chains from one sample in a study of OX40 agonist ivuxolimab in advanced cancers. Libraries were prepared by immunoSEQ multiplex PCR; TCRdb keeps only in-frame clonotypes and omits some of them. The top ten clones hold around 0.97% of a sample with some 70,000 clones, 88% of them seen once. Sequences were derived from CD4+ or CD8+ T cells sorted from blood, sampled in a trial of the OX40 agonist ivuxolimab. The receptors shown here come from an adult with an advanced solid tumor such as melanoma, head and neck, liver or kidney cancer. CDR3s include the opening cysteine and the closing phenylalanine or tryptophan. Each record gives: CDR3 length, D gene, V gene, CDR3 protein. The D gene is left open where the match is weak.

13 | - | TRBV28 | CASSGGPMTGTDF
11 | - | TRBV12-5 | CASGLQETQYF
18 | TRBD1 | TRBV4-1 | CASSPTRTGEVTKNIQYF
13 | - | TRBV7-9 | CASSSIIQESYTF
17 | - | TRBV6-1 | CASSEGGGRLANYGYTF
14 | - | TRBV11-2 | CASSQNRVPNEQFF
16 | TRBD2 | TRBV15 | CATSRDRASGSNEQYF
12 | - | TRBV10-2 | CASSLTGGYAFF
13 | - | TRBV29-1 | CSVLQGGKNEQFF
15 | - | TRBV27 | CASSFRGTGPGGYTF
15 | TRBD1 | TRBV12-5 | CASGLETGRFETQYF
13 | - | TRBV9 | CASSVGLLGEQYF
15 | TRBD1 | TRBV7-9 | CASSTQGVSNQPQHF
14 | - | TRBV7-6 | CASQMTIALETQYF
14 | - | TRBV5-1 | CASSPGVGEYGYTF
16 | TRBD1 | TRBV7-2 | CASSLEGQGRFTEAFF
13 | - | TRBV7-8 | CASSSIRQETQYF
14 | - | TRBV7-2 | CASSLPGINQPQHF
14 | TRBD1 | TRBV6-5 | CASSYLGGGYGYTF
11 | - | TRBV30 | CAWGGFNEQFF
13 | - | TRBV6-1 | CASREYGNTEAFF
15 | TRBD1 | TRBV28 | CASSTGTGGYQPQHF